This T cell receptor (beta chain) derives from a study of T-cell reconstitution after alpha-beta-depleted transplantation in children. Findings and limits, study-wide: After transplant, at about two months, alpha-beta T cells were reportedly derived from several hundred expanded graft clones. Some patients showed high day-60 TCRbeta diversity, which derived from surviving recipient T cells and thymic progenitors. T cells produced anew were the main source of T-cell counts and diversity one year after transplant.

Unique molecular identifiers were built into the TCRbeta library. One entry per CDR3 protein results from TCRdb running MiXCR on the PCR reads. This table holds more than 300,000 distinct CDR3 sequences, 15% to 20% found once. There are a few counts of this clonotype. What it recognizes is unknown. From germline, CDR1 is SGHDT and CDR2 YYEEEE. This CDR3 has 14 residues. Trimming shortened V by 3 bases and J by 3 bases, and 13 bases separated the two germline ends. The J gene is TRBJ2-7, the V gene TRBV5-6; a possible D gene is TRBD2 (6 bases). Sequencing used PBMCs, mostly from graft donor cells, obtained 360 days after TCRalphabeta/CD19-depleted stem cell transplant. This sequence was found in a male patient between 2 and 10 years old who had a stem cell transplant for acute lymphoblastic leukemia, so the T cells may come from the graft donor. CDR3 DNA: TGTGCCAGCAGCTCTTCTAGCGCCCACTACGAGCAGTACTTC. It translates to CASSSSSAHYEQYF.